The clone carrying this T cell receptor beta chain was picked up many times. Its antigen is still unknown. This sample was included in a study of T cells after yellow fever vaccination. Study-wide results and limits: A secondary response was less intense yet reached its peak sooner, at day 5 versus 15. Sorted repertoires could include abundant contaminating clonotypes from bulk cells.

Universal primer sites and UMIs were introduced during 5'RACE template-switching synthesis of TCR cDNA. TCRdb re-analysed the 5' RACE reads in MiXCR, keeping a single row per CDR3 protein. The sample consists of around 140,000 distinct CDR3 sequences, 5% to 8% of them appearing once. CDR3 length: 15 amino acids. The trim removed 5 bases at V and 2 bases at J, leaving 8 bases unmatched. Germline V gene lookup returns CDR1 SGHTA and CDR2 FQGNSA. Material: CD4+ T cells sorted from PBMCs, obtained 10 days after the yellow fever booster vaccination. This TCR derives from a man aged 25-40 years who received the YFV17D yellow fever vaccine. The gene calls are TRBV7-2 and TRBJ2-5; TRBD2 agrees at 7 bases. The CDR3 sequence is CASSAQRGRQETQYF. CDR3 nucleotides: TGTGCCAGCAGCGCCCAGCGGGGCAGGCAAGAGACCCAGTACTTC.